These T cell receptor beta chains were read from a single sample in a study of blood T cell repertoires in COVID-19. Profiled with immunoSEQ multiplex PCR; TCRdb holds only in-frame clones, not every one. This sample has about 59,000 clones, with 85% found just once. Material for sequencing was peripheral blood. The receptors stem from a human donor in a cohort sampled during active COVID-19. The conserved cysteine and the conserved F or W are not part of the CDR3 here. The D gene is left open where the match is weak.

TRBV9	TRBJ2-5	NA	12	ASSVGSGGETQY
TRBV10-1	TRBJ2-1	NA	10	ATPDRYNEQF
TRBV6-2/TRBV6-3	TRBJ2-5	TRBD2	13	ASSTAGGKQETQY
TRBV7-9	TRBJ1-4	NA	10	ASSLDQAKLF
TRBV18	TRBJ2-7	TRBD1	11	ASSPGTGWEQY
TRBV5-1	TRBJ2-5	TRBD2	15	ASSLGLAGVGQETQY
TRBV15	TRBJ1-5	NA	14	ATNLRGAGGNQPQH
TRBV7-2	TRBJ2-3	TRBD1	12	ASSPGQETDTQY
TRBV10-3	TRBJ2-6	NA	12	AVGQGSGANVLT
TRBV6-4	TRBJ2-3	NA	10	ASSEGTDTQY
TRBV19	TRBJ1-1	NA	11	ASSTSQGTEAF
TRBV2	TRBJ1-2	NA	12	ASSGGTTNYGYT
TRBV3-1/TRBV3-2	TRBJ2-1	TRBD2	12	ASSPSGGGSEQF
TRBV19	TRBJ1-6	TRBD1	17	ASRGRDRGRGDQNSPLH
TRBV6-5	TRBJ1-6	NA	12	ASSPQGSLIALH
TRBV5-8	TRBJ1-5	TRBD1	11	ASSGQEDQPQH
TRBV5-1	TRBJ2-7	NA	11	ASSLQFRLEQY
TRBV15	TRBJ2-1	TRBD2	14	ATSRGLAGRYNEQF
TRBV4-1	TRBJ2-2	NA	13	ASSEAPTNTGELF
TRBV2	TRBJ1-5	NA	11	ASRGQGNQPQH
TRBV5-1	TRBJ2-7	TRBD2	15	ASSDSAGGPLTYEQY
TRBV19	TRBJ2-2	NA	15	ASSGQPGATLTGELF
TRBV9	TRBJ1-6	NA	15	ASSPAPGSRYNSPLH
TRBV4-3	TRBJ1-6	NA	14	ASSHSQGRINSPLH
TRBV2	TRBJ2-6	NA	13	ASRARVSGANVLT
TRBV7-9	TRBJ2-7	NA	9	ASSLEHEQY
TRBV24-1	TRBJ1-1	TRBD1	13	AVRGALGTGSKAF
TRBV18	TRBJ1-5	TRBD1	13	ASSPSQGNNQPQH
TRBV24-1	TRBJ2-1	TRBD2	11	ATLGGGNNEQF
TRBV2	TRBJ2-7	NA	12	ASSERAGPYEQY